This entry lists 23 T cell receptor beta chains sequenced from one sample in a study of T cell responses to AZD1222 COVID-19 vaccine. Assay used: immunoSEQ multiplex PCR; TCRdb lists only in-frame clones, some missing. Here the sample spans around 180,000 clones, more than 70% being singletons. The sequenced sample was peripheral blood, obtained 28 days after the second AZD1222 dose. These receptors were obtained from an adult who received the AZD1222 COVID-19 vaccine.

The V call is TRBV14, the J call TRBJ2-5, with TRBD2 matching over 14 bases. Looked up from germline, CDR1 is SGHDN and CDR2 is FVKESK. The CDR3 runs to 20 residues. V gave up 0 bases and J gave up 0 bases; unmatched junction bases: 9. The CDR3 sequence is CASSQDAATSGRGYQETQYF. CDR3 nucleotides: TGTGCCAGCAGCCAAGATGCAGCGACTAGCGGGAGGGGGTACCAAGAGACCCAGTACTTC.

J is TRBJ1-4 and V is TRBV10-3; the D is unclear. Per germline, CDR1 ENHRY and CDR2 SYGVKD. Trimming pared 0 bases from V and 3 bases from J, leaving 11 bases between. CDR3 length: 16 residues. The CDR3 loop reads CAISESEQSSNEKLFF. The CDR3 bases are TGTGCCATCAGTGAGTCGGAACAGAGTTCTAATGAAAAACTGTTTTTT.

The chain recombines TRBV20-1 with TRBJ1-2, with D maybe TRBD1 (5 bases). CDR1 is DFQATT and CDR2 is SNEGSKA in the germline V gene (reference sequence). The CDR3 contains 11 residues. The germline V and J ends were trimmed by 6 bases and 4 bases, with 9 bases remaining between them. The CDR3 spells CSAGEGYGYTF. The CDR3 bases are TGCAGTGCAGGGGAGGGCTATGGCTACACCTTC.

The rearrangement joins TRBV28 to TRBJ2-3; unclear D gene. Germline V gene data show CDR1 as MDHEN and CDR2 as SYDVKM. The CDR3 spans 13 residues. V dropped 5 bases and J dropped 4 bases, with 10 bases sitting between them. The DNA of the CDR3 is TGTGCCAGCAGTCCAAATACGGCAGATACGCAGTATTTT. Translation gives CASSPNTADTQYF.

This chain uses TRBV5-6 with TRBJ2-7; D is ambiguous. Germline loops: CDR1 SGHDT, CDR2 YYEEEE. Trimming pared 1 base from V and 4 bases from J, leaving 9 bases between. The CDR3 runs to 13 residues. CDR3 sequence: CASSLPTDYEQYF. The CDR3 DNA reads TGTGCCAGCAGCTTGCCGACGGATTACGAGCAGTACTTC. The full variable domain, its missing parts supplied by reference TRBV5-6 and TRBJ2-7, is DAGVTQSPTHLIKTRGQQVTLRCSPKSGHDTVSWYQQALGQGPQFIFQYYEEEERQRGNFPDRFSGHQFPNYSSELNVNALLLGDSALYLCASSLPTDYEQYFGPGTRLTVT.

This clone was seen a few times. This chain links TRBV15 with TRBJ2-7; 7 positions match TRBD1. V was pared by 5 bases and J by 1 base, with 2 bases of the junction left unmatched. The length of the CDR3 is 13 residues. The germline gives CDR1 LNHNV, CDR2 YYDKDF (reference sequence). The CDR3 sequence is CATSPRGSYEQYF. CDR3 nucleotides: TGTGCCACCAGCCCCAGGGGGTCCTACGAGCAGTACTTC.

This chain connects TRBV19 to TRBJ1-1; no clear D gene. The CDR3 runs 14 residues. The germline CDR1 and CDR2 sequences are LNHDA and SQIVND (reference sequence). V lost 1 base to trimming and J lost 5 bases, with 11 bases between them. The CDR3 DNA follows: TGTGCCAGTAGTATAGGGACTTTGAGGACTGAAGCTTTCTTT. It is translated as CASSIGTLRTEAFF.

The chain has TRBV2 and TRBJ2-7; D tentatively fits TRBD1 or TRBD2 (5 bases each). This CDR3 contains 15 residues. Trimming took 7 bases from V and 2 from J, leaving 18 bases between them. Germline loops: CDR1 SNHLY, CDR2 FYNNEI. Here the CDR3 reads CASTPRAMGAYEQYF. CDR3 bases: TGTGCCAGCACTCCGAGGGCTATGGGGGCCTACGAGCAGTACTTC.

The rearrangement joins TRBV5-1 to TRBJ2-3, with TRBD2 as a possible D gene (5 bases). CDR1 is SGHRS, CDR2 YFSETQ, per germline. V was shortened by 0 bases and J by 5 bases, with 13 bases between the two germline ends. CDR3 size: 15 residues. The CDR3 reads CASSLGLARGDTQYF. The DNA of the CDR3 is TGCGCCAGCAGCTTGGGTCTAGCCCGGGGAGATACGCAGTATTTT.

The chain has TRBV5-1 and TRBJ1-4; 7 bases are shared with TRBD1. This CDR3 region has 15 residues. Germline-derived CDR1 and CDR2 are SGHRS and YFSETQ. With V trimmed by 4 bases and J by 0 bases, 3 bases remained unmatched. CDR3 sequence reads: CASSRTGSTNEKLFF. CDR3 bases: TGCGCCAGCAGCAGGACAGGTTCAACTAATGAAAAACTGTTTTTT.

This clone has more than one count but fewer than ten. The DNA of the CDR3 is TGCGCCAGCAGCTTGACCACGGCGGCGGGGGAGCAGTACTTC. Encoded protein: CASSLTTAAGEQYF. The chain recombines TRBV5-1 with TRBJ2-7, with a weak D call TRBD2 (6 bases). The CDR3 has 14 amino acids. Germline V gene data show CDR1 as SGHRS and CDR2 as YFSETQ. V lost 1 base to trimming and J lost 7 bases, with 15 bases between them.

V is TRBV9 and J is TRBJ1-3, with a weak D call TRBD1 (6 bases). This CDR3 is 17 amino acids long. Trimming shortened V by 0 bases and J by 0 bases, and 13 bases separated the two germline ends. Germline values: CDR1 SGDLS, CDR2 YYNGEE. Written as DNA, the CDR3 is TGTGCCAGCAGCGTAGATGGGGGGCTATCCTCTGGAAACACCATATATTTT. This gives the protein CASSVDGGLSSGNTIYF.

V gene TRBV11-3 combines with J gene TRBJ2-1; D may be TRBD1 (6 bases). V shed 1 base and J shed 7 bases, with 14 bases lying between them. Per germline, CDR1 SGHNT and CDR2 YENEEA. The CDR3 totals 15 residues. CDR3 sequence reads: CASSLAGTYGNEQFF. In DNA form, the CDR3 reads TGTGCCAGCAGCTTAGCCGGGACATATGGAAATGAGCAGTTCTTC. Complete variable domain (other parts from reference TRBV11-3 and TRBJ2-1): EAGVVQSPRYKIIEKKQPVAFWCNPISGHNTLYWYLQNLGQGPELLIRYENEEAVDDSQLPKDRFSAERLKGVDSTLKIQPAELGDSAVYLCASSLAGTYGNEQFFGPGTRLTVL.

This clone was seen only once. This sequence joins TRBV3-1 (or the pseudogene TRBV3-2) and TRBJ2-6, with D possibly matching TRBD2 (6 bases). V gave up 1 base and J gave up 1 base, with 11 bases separating them. Germline V gene sequence: CDR1 LGHDT, CDR2 YNNKEL (reference sequence). This CDR3 is 17 amino acids long. In DNA form, the CDR3 reads TGTGCCAGCAGCCAAGTCGGCGGGGTATCTGGGGCCAACGTCCTGACTTTC. Its protein product is CASSQVGGVSGANVLTF.

This chain joins TRBV30 and TRBJ2-3; 8 nucleotides align to TRBD2. Trimming took 2 bases from V and 8 from J; bases not matched to a gene: 6. The germline V gene has CDR1 GTSNPN and CDR2 SVGIG (reference sequence). The CDR3 loop spans 13 amino acids. CDR3 loop: CAWSPSGSGTQYF. The CDR3 DNA follows: TGTGCCTGGAGTCCCAGCGGGAGCGGTACGCAGTATTTT. Based on the CDR3 plus reference TRBV30 and TRBJ2-3, the full variable domain is SQTIHQWPATLVQPVGSPLSLECTVEGTSNPNLYWYRQAAGRGLQLLFYSVGIGQISSEVPQNLSASRPQDRQFILSSKKLLLSDSGFYLCAWSPSGSGTQYFGPGTRLTVL.

The V and J genes are TRBV5-1 and TRBJ2-3, with 10 positions matching TRBD1. CDR3 length equals 16 residues. Germline V gene sequence: CDR1 SGHRS, CDR2 YFSETQ. V shed 3 bases and J 4 bases; nucleotides not matched to a gene: 8. The CDR3 DNA follows: TGCGCCAGCAGCTCTCCGGGACAGGGGTGGGCAGATACGCAGTATTTT. This sequence encodes CASSSPGQGWADTQYF.

About this clone itself: The sample holds other DNA sequences that translate to the same CDR3. The genes are TRBV2 and TRBJ1-2; the D gene is possibly TRBD1 (5 bases). Per germline, CDR1 SNHLY and CDR2 FYNNEI. Trimming took 1 base from V and 8 from J, leaving 14 bases between them. This CDR3 has 14 residues. The CDR3 DNA reads TGTGCCAGCAGTGAAGGAACAGGTCTAGGGGGCTACACCTTC. Protein sequence: CASSEGTGLGGYTF.

The rearrangement joins TRBV28 to TRBJ2-3, with 8 nucleotides matching TRBD2. Looked up from germline, CDR1 is MDHEN and CDR2 is SYDVKM. V lost 6 bases, J lost 4 bases, and 9 bases stayed unmatched. This CDR3 has 15 residues. DNA for the CDR3: TGTGCCAGCAGCCCGGGGGGGTCCGGGGCAGATACGCAGTATTTT. It is translated as CASSPGGSGADTQYF.

The chain recombines TRBV5-6 with TRBJ2-7, with D perhaps TRBD1 (6 bases). CDR1 and CDR2 (germline): SGHDT, YYEEEE. V lost 0 bases, J lost 0 bases, and 10 bases lay in between. The length of the CDR3 is 15 residues. The CDR3 nucleotides are TGTGCCAGCAGCTTGGGGGGGCCCTTCTCCTACGAGCAGTACTTC. Translated, it gives CASSLGGPFSYEQYF.

This clone was seen just once. The gene calls are TRBV9 and TRBJ2-7, with 8 positions matching TRBD1. Germline lookup yields CDR1 SGDLS and CDR2 YYNGEE. This CDR3 is built from 12 residues. The V segment lost 3 bases and the J segment 9 bases; nucleotides outside the gene matches: 5. The CDR3 loop is CASSADRGTQYF. CDR3 sequence (DNA): TGTGCCAGCAGCGCCGACAGGGGTACGCAGTACTTC. Complete variable domain (other parts from reference TRBV9 and TRBJ2-7): DSGVTQTPKHLITATGQRVTLRCSPRSGDLSVYWYQQSLDQGLQFLIQYYNGEERAKGNILERFSAQQFPDLHSELNLSSLELGDSALYFCASSADRGTQYFGPGTRLTVT.

The chain employs TRBV11-3 and TRBJ2-1; 7 bases agree with TRBD1. V shed 3 bases and J 4 bases; nucleotides not matched to a gene: 3. The CDR3 loop spans 14 amino acids. Germline V gene lookup returns CDR1 SGHNT and CDR2 YENEEA. The DNA for the CDR3 is TGTGCCAGCAGCTTCGGGACAGTTTACAATGAGCAGTTCTTC. It yields the protein CASSFGTVYNEQFF. The full variable domain, in which reference TRBV11-3 and TRBJ2-1 provide the parts outside the CDR3, is EAGVVQSPRYKIIEKKQPVAFWCNPISGHNTLYWYLQNLGQGPELLIRYENEEAVDDSQLPKDRFSAERLKGVDSTLKIQPAELGDSAVYLCASSFGTVYNEQFFGPGTRLTVL.

This rearrangement joins TRBV4-3 to TRBJ1-5, with unresolved D. This CDR3 contains 14 residues. V lost 3 bases, J lost 0 bases, and 6 bases lay in between. CDR1 is LGHNA, CDR2 YSLEER, per germline. The CDR3 DNA reads as TGCGCCAGCAGCCAGGAGAATAGCAATCAGCCCCAGCATTTT. Protein: CASSQENSNQPQHF.

This clone turned up a few times. This chain links TRBV7-8 with TRBJ2-2; TRBD1 matches 9 bases. The CDR3 loop spans 15 amino acids. The germline CDR1 and CDR2 sequences are SGHVS and FQNEAQ. V gave up 0 bases and J gave up 6 bases; unmatched junction bases: 2. In nucleotides, the CDR3 is TGTGCCAGCAGCTTAGCCGACAGGGGGGCCGGGGAGCTGTTTTTT. Translated: CASSLADRGAGELFF.